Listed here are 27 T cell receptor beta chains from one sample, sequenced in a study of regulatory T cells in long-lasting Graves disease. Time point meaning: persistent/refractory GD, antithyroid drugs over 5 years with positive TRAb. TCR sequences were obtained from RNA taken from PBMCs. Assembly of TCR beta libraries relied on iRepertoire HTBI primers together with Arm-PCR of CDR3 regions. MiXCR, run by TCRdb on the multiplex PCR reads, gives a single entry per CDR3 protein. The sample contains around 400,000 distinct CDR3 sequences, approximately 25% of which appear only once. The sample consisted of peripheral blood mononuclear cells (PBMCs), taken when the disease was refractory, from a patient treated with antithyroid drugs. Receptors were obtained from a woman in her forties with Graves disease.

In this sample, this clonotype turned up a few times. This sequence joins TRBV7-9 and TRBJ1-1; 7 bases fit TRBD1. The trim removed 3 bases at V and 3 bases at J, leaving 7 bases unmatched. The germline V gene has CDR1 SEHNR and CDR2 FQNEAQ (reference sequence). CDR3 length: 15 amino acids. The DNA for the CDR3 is TGTGCCAGCAGCTTTCGGGGCAGGGGGGACACTGAAGCTTTCTTT. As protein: CASSFRGRGDTEAFF.

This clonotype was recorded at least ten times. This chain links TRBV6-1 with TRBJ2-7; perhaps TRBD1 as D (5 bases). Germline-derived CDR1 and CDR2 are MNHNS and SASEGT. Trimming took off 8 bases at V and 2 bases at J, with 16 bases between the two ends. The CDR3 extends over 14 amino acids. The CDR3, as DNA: TGTGCCAGCTCTCCGGGCAGGGTGACCTACGAGCAGTACTTC. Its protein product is CASSPGRVTYEQYF.

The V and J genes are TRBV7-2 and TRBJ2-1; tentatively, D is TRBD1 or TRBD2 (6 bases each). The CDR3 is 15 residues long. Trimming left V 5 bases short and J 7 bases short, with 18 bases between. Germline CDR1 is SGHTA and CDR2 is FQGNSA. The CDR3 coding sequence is TGTGCCAGCAGCCCCGACAGGACTACCAGAAATGAGCAGTTCTTC. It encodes CASSPDRTTRNEQFF.

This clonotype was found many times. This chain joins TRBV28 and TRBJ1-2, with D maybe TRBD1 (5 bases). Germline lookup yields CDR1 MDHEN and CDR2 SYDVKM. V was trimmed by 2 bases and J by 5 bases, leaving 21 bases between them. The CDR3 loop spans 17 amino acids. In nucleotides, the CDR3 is TGTGCCAGCAGTTTAGGAGACAAGTTGGGGGGTATATATGGCTACACCTTC. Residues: CASSLGDKLGGIYGYTF.

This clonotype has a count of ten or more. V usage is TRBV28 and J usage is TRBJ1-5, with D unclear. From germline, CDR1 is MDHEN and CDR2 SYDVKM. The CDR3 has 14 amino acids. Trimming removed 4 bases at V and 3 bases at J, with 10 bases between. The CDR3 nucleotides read TGTGCCAGCAGTTACCGGGGAAACAATCAGCCCCAGCATTTT. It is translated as CASSYRGNNQPQHF.

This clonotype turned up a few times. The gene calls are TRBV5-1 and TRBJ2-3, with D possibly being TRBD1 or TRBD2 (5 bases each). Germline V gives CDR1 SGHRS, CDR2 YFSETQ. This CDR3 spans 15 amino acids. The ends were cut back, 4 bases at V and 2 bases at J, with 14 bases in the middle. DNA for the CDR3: TGCGCCAGCAGCCCTGTGGGGGTAAACACAGATACGCAGTATTTT. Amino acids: CASSPVGVNTDTQYF.

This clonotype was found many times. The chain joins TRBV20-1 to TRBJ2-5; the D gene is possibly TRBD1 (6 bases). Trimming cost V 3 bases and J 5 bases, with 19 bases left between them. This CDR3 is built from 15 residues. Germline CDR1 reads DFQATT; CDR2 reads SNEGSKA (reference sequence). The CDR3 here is CSASQTTGVGETQYF. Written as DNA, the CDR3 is TGCAGTGCTAGTCAGACGACAGGAGTAGGGGAGACCCAGTACTTC.

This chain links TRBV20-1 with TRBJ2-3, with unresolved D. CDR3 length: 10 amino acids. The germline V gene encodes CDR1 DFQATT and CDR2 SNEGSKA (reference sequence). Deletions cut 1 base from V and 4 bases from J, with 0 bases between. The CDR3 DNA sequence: TGCAGTGCTAGAGCAGATACGCAGTATTTT. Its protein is CSARADTQYF.

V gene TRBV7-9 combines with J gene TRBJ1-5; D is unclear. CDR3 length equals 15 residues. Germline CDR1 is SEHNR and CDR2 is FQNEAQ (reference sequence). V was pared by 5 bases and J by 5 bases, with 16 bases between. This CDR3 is CASSPAEGRDQPQHF. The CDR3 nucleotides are TGTGCCAGCAGCCCCGCGGAGGGTAGGGATCAGCCCCAGCATTTT. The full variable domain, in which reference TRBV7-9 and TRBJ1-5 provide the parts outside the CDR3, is DTGVSQNPRHKITKRGQNVTFRCDPISEHNRLYWYRQTLGQGPEFLTYFQNEAQLEKSRLLSDRFSAERPKGSFSTLEIQRTEQGDSAMYLCASSPAEGRDQPQHFGDGTRLSIL.

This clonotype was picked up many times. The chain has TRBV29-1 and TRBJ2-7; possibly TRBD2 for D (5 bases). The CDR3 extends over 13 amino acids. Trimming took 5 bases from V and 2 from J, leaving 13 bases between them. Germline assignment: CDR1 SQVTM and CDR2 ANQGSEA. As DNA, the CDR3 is TGCAGCGTTAGGACTGGGAAAGCCTACGAGCAGTACTTC. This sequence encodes CSVRTGKAYEQYF.

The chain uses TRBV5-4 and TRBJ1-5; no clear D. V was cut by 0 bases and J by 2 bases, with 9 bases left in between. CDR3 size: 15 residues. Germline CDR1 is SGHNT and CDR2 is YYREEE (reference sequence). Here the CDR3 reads CASSLAESGNQPQHF. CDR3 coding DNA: TGTGCCAGCAGCTTGGCCGAGTCAGGCAATCAGCCCCAGCATTTT.

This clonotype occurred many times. The CDR3 DNA reads as TGTGCCAGCAGCTTGGGACAGATGAACACTGAAGCTTTCTTT. Protein product: CASSLGQMNTEAFF. The V gene is TRBV28, the J gene TRBJ1-1; 7 nucleotides align to TRBD1. There are 14 residues in the CDR3. With V trimmed by 6 bases and J by 0 bases, 4 bases remained unmatched. The germline CDR1 and CDR2 sequences are MDHEN and SYDVKM. The entire variable domain, with the rest obtained from reference TRBV28 and TRBJ1-1, is as follows: DVKVTQSSRYLVKRTGEKVFLECVQDMDHENMFWYRQDPGLGLRLIYFSYDVKMKEKGDIPEGYSVSREKKERFSLILESASTNQTSMYLCASSLGQMNTEAFFGQGTRLTVV.

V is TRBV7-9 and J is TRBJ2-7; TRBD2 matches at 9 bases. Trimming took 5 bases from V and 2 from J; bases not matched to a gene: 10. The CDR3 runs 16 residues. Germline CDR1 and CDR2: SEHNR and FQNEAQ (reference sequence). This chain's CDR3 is CASSLGLAGKTYEQYF. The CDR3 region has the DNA TGTGCCAGCAGCCTCGGCCTAGCGGGGAAAACCTACGAGCAGTACTTC. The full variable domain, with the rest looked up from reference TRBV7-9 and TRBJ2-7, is DTGVSQNPRHKITKRGQNVTFRCDPISEHNRLYWYRQTLGQGPEFLTYFQNEAQLEKSRLLSDRFSAERPKGSFSTLEIQRTEQGDSAMYLCASSLGLAGKTYEQYFGPGTRLTVT.

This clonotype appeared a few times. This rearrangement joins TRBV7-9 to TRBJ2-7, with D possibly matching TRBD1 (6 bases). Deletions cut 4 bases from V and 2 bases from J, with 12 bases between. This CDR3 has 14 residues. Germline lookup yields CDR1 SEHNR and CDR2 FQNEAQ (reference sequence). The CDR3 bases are TGTGCCAGCAGCTATTCCGGGACAACCTACGAGCAGTACTTC. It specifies CASSYSGTTYEQYF.

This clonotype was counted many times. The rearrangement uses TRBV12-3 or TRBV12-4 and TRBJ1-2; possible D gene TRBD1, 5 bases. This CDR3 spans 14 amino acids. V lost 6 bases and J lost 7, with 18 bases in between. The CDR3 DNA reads TGTGCCAGCAGACGACAGTCGGACCGAGGTGGCTACACCTTC. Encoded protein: CASRRQSDRGGYTF.

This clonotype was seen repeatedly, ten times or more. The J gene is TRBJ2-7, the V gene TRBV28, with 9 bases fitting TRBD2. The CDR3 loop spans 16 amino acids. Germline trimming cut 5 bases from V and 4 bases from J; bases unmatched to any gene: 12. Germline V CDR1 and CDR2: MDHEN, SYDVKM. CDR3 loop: CASSHGASGRWYEQYF. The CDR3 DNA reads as TGTGCCAGCAGTCACGGGGCCAGCGGGAGGTGGTACGAGCAGTACTTC. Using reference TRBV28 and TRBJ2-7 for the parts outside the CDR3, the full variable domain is DVKVTQSSRYLVKRTGEKVFLECVQDMDHENMFWYRQDPGLGLRLIYFSYDVKMKEKGDIPEGYSVSREKKERFSLILESASTNQTSMYLCASSHGASGRWYEQYFGPGTRLTVT.

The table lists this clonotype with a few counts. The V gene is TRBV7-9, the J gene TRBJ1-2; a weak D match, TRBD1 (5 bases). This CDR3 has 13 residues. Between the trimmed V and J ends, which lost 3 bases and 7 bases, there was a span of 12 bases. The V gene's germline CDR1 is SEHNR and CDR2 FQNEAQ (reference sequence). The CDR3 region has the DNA TGTGCCAGCAGCTTTTTTGGGGGACGTGGCTACACCTTC. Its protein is CASSFFGGRGYTF.

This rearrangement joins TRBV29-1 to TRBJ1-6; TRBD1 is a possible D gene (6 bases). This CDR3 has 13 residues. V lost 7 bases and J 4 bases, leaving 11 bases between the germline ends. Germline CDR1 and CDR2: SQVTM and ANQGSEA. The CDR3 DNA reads TGCAGCGACGCAGGGGCTTATAATTCACCCCTCCACTTT. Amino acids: CSDAGAYNSPLHF.

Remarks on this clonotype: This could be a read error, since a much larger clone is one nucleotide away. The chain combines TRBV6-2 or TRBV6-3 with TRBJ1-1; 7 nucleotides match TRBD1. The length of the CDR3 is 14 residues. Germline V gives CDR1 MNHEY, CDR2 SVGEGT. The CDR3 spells CASSHSGGSTEAFF. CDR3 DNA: TGTGCCAGCAGTCACTCAGGGGGTAGTACTGAAGCTTTCTTT.

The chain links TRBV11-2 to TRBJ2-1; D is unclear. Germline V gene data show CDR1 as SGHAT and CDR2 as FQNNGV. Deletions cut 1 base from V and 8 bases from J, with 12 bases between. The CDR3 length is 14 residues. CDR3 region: CASSLVRSLDEQFF. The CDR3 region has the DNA TGTGCCAGCAGCTTAGTACGATCTTTGGATGAGCAGTTCTTC.

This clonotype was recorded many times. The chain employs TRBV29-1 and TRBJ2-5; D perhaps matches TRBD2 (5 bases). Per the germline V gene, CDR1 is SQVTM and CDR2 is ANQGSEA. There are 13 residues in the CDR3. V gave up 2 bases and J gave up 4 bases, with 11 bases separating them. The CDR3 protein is CSVESGYGETQYF. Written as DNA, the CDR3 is TGCAGCGTTGAATCGGGGTACGGAGAGACCCAGTACTTC.

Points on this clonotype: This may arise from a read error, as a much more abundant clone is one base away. CDR3 protein: CASSSGLGNYGQYF. The CDR3 coding sequence is TGTGCCAGCAGCTCAGGACTCGGGAACTACGGGCAGTACTTC. The chain links TRBV7-6 to TRBJ2-7; D may be TRBD2 (5 bases). Germline V gene lookup returns CDR1 SGHVS and CDR2 FNYEAQ. CDR3 length: 14 residues. Combining the CDR3 with reference TRBV7-6 and TRBJ2-7 gives the whole variable domain GAGVSQSPRYKVTKRGQDVALRCDPISGHVSLYWYRQALGQGPEFLTYFNYEAQQDKSGLPNDRFSAERPEGSISTLTIQRTEQRDSAMYRCASSSGLGNYGQYFGPGTRLTVT.

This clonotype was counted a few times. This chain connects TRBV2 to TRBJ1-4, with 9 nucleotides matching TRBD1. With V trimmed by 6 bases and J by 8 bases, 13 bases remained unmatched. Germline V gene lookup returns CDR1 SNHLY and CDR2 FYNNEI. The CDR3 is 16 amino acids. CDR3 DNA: TGTGCCAGCAGCCTAAGAGGGGACAGGGAATTGGAAAAACTGTTTTTT. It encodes CASSLRGDRELEKLFF. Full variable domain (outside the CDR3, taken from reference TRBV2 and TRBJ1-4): EPEVTQTPSHQVTQMGQEVILRCVPISNHLYFYWYRQILGQKVEFLVSFYNNEISEKSEIFDDQFSVERPDGSNFTLKIRSTKLEDSAMYFCASSLRGDRELEKLFFGSGTQLSVL.

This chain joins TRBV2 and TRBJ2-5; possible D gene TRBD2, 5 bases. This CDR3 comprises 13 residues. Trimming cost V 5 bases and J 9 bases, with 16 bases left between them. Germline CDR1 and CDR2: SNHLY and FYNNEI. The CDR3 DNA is TGTGCCAGCAGTACCCCTGGGTCCGGGGCCCAGTACTTC. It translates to CASSTPGSGAQYF.

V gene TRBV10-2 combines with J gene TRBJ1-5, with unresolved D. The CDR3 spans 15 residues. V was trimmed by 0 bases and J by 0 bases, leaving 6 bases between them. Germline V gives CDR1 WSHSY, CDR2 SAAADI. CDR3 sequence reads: CASSESGFSNQPQHF. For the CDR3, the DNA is TGCGCCAGCAGTGAGTCCGGGTTTAGCAATCAGCCCCAGCATTTT.

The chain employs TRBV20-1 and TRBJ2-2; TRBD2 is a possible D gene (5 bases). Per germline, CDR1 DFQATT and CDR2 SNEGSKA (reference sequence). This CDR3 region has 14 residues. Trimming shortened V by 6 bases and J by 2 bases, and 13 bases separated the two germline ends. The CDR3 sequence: CSAKVGLNTGELFF. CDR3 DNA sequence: TGCAGTGCCAAGGTCGGACTCAACACCGGGGAGCTGTTTTTT.

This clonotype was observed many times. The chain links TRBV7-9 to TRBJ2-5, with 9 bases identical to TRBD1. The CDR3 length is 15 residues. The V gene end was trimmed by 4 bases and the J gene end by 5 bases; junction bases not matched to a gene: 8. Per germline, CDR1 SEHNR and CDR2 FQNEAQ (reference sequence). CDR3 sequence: CASSWGQGEQETQYF. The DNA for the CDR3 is TGTGCCAGCAGCTGGGGACAGGGAGAGCAGGAGACCCAGTACTTC.